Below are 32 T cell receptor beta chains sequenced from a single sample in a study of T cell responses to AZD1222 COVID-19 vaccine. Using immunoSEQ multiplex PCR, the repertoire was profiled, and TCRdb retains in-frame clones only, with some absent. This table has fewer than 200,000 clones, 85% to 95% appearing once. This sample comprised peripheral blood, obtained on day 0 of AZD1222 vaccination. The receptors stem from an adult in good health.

The CDR3 reads CASSASPSYEQYV. The CDR3 coding sequence is TGTGCCAGCAGCGCCTCACCTTCCTACGAGCAGTACGTC. The chain recombines TRBV5-4 with TRBJ2-7; D gene uncertain. The CDR3 spans 13 residues. Trimming took off 4 bases at V and 1 base at J, with 9 bases between the two ends. Germline CDR1 SGHNT, CDR2 YYREEE (reference sequence).

The CDR3 loop reads CASSPRPGQGIEQYV. As DNA, the CDR3 is TGTGCCAGCAGCCCCCGCCCGGGACAGGGGATCGAGCAGTACGTC. This chain connects TRBV7-8 to TRBJ2-7, with 10 bases fitting TRBD1. Per germline, CDR1 SGHVS and CDR2 FQNEAQ. Unmatched junction bases numbered 10, after V lost 5 bases and J lost 6 bases. This CDR3 has 15 amino acids.

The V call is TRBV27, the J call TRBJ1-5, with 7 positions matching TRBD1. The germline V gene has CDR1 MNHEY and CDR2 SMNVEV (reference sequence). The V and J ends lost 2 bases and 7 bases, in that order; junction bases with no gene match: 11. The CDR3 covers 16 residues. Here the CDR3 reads CASSLLYRGEEQPQHF. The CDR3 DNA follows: TGTGCCAGCAGTTTACTATACAGGGGAGAAGAGCAGCCCCAGCATTTT.

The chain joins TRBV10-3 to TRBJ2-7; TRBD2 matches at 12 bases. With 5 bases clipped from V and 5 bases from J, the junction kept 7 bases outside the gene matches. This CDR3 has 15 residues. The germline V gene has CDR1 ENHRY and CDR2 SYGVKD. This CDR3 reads CAISLRLAGVNEQYF. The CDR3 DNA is TGTGCCATCAGTTTGCGACTAGCGGGAGTAAACGAGCAGTACTTC.

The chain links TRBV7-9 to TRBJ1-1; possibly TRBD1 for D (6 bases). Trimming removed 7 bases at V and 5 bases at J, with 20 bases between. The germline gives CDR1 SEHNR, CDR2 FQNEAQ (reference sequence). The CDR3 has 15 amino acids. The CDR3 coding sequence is TGTGCCAGCATCAAGGGGGTCCGGGGCTCAACTGAAGCTTTCTTT. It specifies CASIKGVRGSTEAFF.

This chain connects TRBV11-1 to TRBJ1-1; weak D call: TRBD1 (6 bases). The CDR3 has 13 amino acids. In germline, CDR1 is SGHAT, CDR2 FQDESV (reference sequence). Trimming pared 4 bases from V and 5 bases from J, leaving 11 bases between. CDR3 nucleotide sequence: TGTGCCAGCAGCTCACAGGGTTCAACTGAAGCTTTCTTT. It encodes CASSSQGSTEAFF.

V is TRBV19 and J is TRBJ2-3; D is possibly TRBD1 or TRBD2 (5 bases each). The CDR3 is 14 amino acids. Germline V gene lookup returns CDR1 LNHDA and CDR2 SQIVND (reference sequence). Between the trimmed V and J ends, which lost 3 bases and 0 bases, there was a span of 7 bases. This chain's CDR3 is CASSIGTSTDTQYF. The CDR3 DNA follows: TGTGCCAGTAGTATTGGGACCAGCACAGATACGCAGTATTTT. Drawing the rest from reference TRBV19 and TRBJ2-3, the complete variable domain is DGGITQSPKYLFRKEGQNVTLSCEQNLNHDAMYWYRQDPGQGLRLIYYSQIVNDFQKGDIAEGYSVSREKKESFPLTVTSAQKNPTAFYLCASSIGTSTDTQYFGPGTRLTVL.

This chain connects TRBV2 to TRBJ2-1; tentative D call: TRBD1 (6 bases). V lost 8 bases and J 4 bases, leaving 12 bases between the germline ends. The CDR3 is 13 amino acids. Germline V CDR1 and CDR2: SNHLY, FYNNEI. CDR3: CASLRDTYNEQFF. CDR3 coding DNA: TGTGCCAGCCTCCGGGACACTTACAATGAGCAGTTCTTC.

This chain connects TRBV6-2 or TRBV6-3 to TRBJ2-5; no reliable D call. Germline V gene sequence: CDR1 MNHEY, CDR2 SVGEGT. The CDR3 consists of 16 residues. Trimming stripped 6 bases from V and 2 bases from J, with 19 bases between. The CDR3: CASSLSGAATQETQYF. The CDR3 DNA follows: TGTGCCAGCAGCCTTTCAGGAGCAGCAACTCAAGAGACCCAGTACTTC.

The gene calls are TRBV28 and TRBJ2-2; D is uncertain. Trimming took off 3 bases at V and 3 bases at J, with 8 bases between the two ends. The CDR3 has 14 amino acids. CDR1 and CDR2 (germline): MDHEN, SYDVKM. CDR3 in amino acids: CASSLVRYTGELFF. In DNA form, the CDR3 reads TGTGCCAGCAGTTTGGTTCGTTACACCGGGGAGCTGTTTTTT.

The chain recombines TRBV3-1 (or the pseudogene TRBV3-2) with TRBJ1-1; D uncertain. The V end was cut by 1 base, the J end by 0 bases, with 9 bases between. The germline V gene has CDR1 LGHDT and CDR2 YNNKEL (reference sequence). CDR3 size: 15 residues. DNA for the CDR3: TGTGCCAGCAGCCAAGGGGCCAGATTGAACACTGAAGCTTTCTTT. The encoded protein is CASSQGARLNTEAFF.

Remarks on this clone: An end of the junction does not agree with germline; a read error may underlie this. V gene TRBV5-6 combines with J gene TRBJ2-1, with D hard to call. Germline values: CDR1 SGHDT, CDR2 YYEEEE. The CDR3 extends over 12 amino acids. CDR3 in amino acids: CASSLSVDEQLF. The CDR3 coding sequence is TGTGCCAGCAGCTTGTCAGTGGATGAGCAGCTCTTC.

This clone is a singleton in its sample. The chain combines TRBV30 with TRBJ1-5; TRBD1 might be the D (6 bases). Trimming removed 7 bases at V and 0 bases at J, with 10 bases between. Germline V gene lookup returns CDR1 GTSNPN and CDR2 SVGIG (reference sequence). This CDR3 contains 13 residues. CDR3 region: CASAGASNQPQHF. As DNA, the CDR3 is TGTGCCTCGGCGGGGGCTAGCAATCAGCCCCAGCATTTT.

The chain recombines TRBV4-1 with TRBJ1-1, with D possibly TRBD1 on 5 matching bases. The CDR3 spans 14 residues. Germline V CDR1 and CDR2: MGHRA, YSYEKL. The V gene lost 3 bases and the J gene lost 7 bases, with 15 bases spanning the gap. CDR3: CASSHTRLDSEAFF. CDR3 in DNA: TGCGCCAGCAGCCACACGCGGCTAGACAGTGAAGCTTTCTTT.

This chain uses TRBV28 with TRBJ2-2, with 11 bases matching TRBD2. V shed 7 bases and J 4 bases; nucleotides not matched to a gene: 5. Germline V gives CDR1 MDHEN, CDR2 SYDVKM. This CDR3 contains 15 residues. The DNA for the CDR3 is TGTGCCAGCATTAGCGGGGGGGCCGGCACCGGGGAGCTGTTTTTT. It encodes CASISGGAGTGELFF.

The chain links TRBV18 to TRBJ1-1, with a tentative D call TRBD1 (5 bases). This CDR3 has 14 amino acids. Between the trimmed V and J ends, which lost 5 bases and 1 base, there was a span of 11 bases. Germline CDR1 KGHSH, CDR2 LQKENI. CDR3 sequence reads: CASSIGTANTEAFF. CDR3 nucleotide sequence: TGTGCCAGCTCAATCGGGACGGCGAACACTGAAGCTTTCTTT.

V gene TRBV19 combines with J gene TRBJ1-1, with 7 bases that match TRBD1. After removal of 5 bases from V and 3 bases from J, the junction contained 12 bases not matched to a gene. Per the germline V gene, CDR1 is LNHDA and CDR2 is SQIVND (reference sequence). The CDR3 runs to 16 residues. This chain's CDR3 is CASSSGGGEGYTEAFF. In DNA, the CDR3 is TGTGCCAGTAGTTCAGGAGGGGGCGAGGGCTACACTGAAGCTTTCTTT.

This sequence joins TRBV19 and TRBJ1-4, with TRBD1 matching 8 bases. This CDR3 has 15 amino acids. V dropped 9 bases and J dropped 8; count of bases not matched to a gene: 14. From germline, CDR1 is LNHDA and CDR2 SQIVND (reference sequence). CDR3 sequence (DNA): TGTGCCAGCTCAAACCCAGGACAGGGACACGAAAAACTGTTTTTT. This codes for CASSNPGQGHEKLFF.

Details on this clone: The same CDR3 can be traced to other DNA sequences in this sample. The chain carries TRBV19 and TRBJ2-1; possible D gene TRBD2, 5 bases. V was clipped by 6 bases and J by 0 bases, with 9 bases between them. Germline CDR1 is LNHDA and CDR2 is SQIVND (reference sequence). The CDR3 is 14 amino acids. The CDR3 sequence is CASRAGSSYNEQFF. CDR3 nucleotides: TGTGCCAGTAGGGCGGGCTCCTCCTACAATGAGCAGTTCTTC.

The CDR3 DNA follows: TGTGCCAGCAGTCCCGGACGAACCTACGAGCAGTACTTC. Translation gives CASSPGRTYEQYF. V gene TRBV12-3 or TRBV12-4 combines with J gene TRBJ2-7; D unresolved. CDR3 length equals 13 residues. Trimming stripped 5 bases from V and 2 bases from J, with 10 bases between.

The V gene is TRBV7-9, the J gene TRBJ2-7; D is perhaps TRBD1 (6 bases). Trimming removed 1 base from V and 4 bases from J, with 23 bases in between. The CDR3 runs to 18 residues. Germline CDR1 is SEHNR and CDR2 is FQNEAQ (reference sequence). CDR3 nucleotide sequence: TGTGCCAGCAGCTTAGTCTCTGGGGGCGCGCGGAGTAGGTACGAGCAGTACTTC. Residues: CASSLVSGGARSRYEQYF.

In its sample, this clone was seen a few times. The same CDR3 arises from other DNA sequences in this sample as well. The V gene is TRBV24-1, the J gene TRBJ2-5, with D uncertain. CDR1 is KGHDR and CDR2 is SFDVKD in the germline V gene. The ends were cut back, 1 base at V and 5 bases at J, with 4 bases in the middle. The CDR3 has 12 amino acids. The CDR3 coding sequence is TGTGCCACCAGTGATTTTGGGGAGACCCAGTACTTC. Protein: CATSDFGETQYF.

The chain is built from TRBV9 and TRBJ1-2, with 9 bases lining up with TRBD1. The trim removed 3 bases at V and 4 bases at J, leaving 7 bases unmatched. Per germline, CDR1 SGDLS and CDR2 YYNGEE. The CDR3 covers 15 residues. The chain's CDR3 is CASSDRQGVGYGYTF. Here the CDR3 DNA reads TGTGCCAGCAGCGACCGACAGGGGGTTGGCTATGGCTACACCTTC.

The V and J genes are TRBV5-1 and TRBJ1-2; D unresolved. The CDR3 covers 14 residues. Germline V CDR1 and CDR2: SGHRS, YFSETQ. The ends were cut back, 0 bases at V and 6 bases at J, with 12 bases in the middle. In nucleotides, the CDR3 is TGCGCCAGCAGCTTGGCCAAAGGAGGAGATGGCTACACCTTC. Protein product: CASSLAKGGDGYTF.

The CDR3, as DNA: TGTGCCACCCGGGACTTCAAGGGGGTTACAGATACGCAGTATTTT. Amino acid sequence: CATRDFKGVTDTQYF. The rearrangement uses TRBV19 and TRBJ2-3; TRBD1 or TRBD2 may be the D gene (6 bases each). Germline V gene sequence: CDR1 LNHDA, CDR2 SQIVND (reference sequence). The V gene lost 10 bases and the J gene lost 3 bases, with 20 bases spanning the gap. The CDR3 runs 15 residues.

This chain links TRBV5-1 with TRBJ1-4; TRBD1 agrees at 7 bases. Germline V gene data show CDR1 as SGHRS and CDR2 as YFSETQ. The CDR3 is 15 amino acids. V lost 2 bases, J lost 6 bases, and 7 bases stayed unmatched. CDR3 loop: CASSLMTGLDEKLFF. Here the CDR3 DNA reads TGCGCCAGCAGCTTAATGACAGGGCTGGATGAAAAACTGTTTTTT.

CDR3 in amino acids: CASSGTGGANYGYTF. CDR3 coding DNA: TGTGCCAGCAGTGGGACAGGGGGGGCCAACTATGGCTACACCTTC. The V and J genes are TRBV27 and TRBJ1-2; 11 nucleotides agree with TRBD1. The CDR3 consists of 15 residues. Germline CDR1 reads MNHEY; CDR2 reads SMNVEV (reference sequence). The V gene end was trimmed by 5 bases and the J gene end by 2 bases; junction bases not matched to a gene: 4.

The CDR3, as DNA: TGTGCCAGTCTGAGGGCGGGGTCCTACAATGAGCAGTTCTTC. It translates to CASLRAGSYNEQFF. The rearrangement uses TRBV3-1 (or the pseudogene TRBV3-2) and TRBJ2-1; D possibly corresponds to TRBD2 (6 bases). CDR3 size: 14 residues. Germline loops: CDR1 LGHDT, CDR2 YNNKEL (reference sequence). With 9 bases removed from V and 1 base from J, the gap between germline ends came to 13 bases.

The CDR3 sequence is CASSEQRNTIYF. As DNA, the CDR3 is TGTGCCAGCAGCGAACAGAGAAACACCATATATTTT. J is TRBJ1-3 and V is TRBV6-2 or TRBV6-3; D is unclear. This CDR3 region has 12 residues. V lost 6 bases, J lost 5 bases, and 8 bases lay in between. Germline loops: CDR1 MNHEY, CDR2 SVGEGT.

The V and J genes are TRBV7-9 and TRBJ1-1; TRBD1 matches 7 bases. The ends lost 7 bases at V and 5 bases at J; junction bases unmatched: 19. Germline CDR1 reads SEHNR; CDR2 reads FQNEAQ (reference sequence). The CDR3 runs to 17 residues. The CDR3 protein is CASKNPPGTPRGTEAFF. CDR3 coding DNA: TGTGCCAGCAAAAACCCCCCAGGGACACCCAGGGGGACTGAAGCTTTCTTT. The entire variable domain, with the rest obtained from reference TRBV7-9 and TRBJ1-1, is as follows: DTGVSQNPRHKITKRGQNVTFRCDPISEHNRLYWYRQTLGQGPEFLTYFQNEAQLEKSRLLSDRFSAERPKGSFSTLEIQRTEQGDSAMYLCASKNPPGTPRGTEAFFGQGTRLTVV.

The CDR3 coding sequence is TGTGCCATCAGTGAGTCGGCGGAGGGGAATGGCTACACCTTC. Amino acids: CAISESAEGNGYTF. V is TRBV10-3 and J is TRBJ1-2; a weak D match, TRBD1 (5 bases). The V end was cut by 0 bases, the J end by 6 bases, with 11 bases between. Germline V CDR1 and CDR2: ENHRY, SYGVKD. The CDR3 sequence is 14 residues long.

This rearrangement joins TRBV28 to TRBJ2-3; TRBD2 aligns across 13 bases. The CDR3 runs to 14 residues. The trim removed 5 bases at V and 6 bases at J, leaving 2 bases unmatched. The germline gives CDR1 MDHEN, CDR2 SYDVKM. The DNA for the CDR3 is TGTGCCAGCAGTACTAGCGGGGGGGCGGATACGCAGTATTTT. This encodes CASSTSGGADTQYF.